The subject of this entry is one TCR beta chain. Its target is unknown. The repertoire was sequenced with immunoSEQ multiplex PCR; TCRdb's copy has only in-frame clones and lacks some. The sample has about 67,000 clones, roughly 80% seen once. This record belongs to a study of T cell responses to AZD1222 COVID-19 vaccine. Study-wide results and limits: Spike-specific TCR breadth and depth grew following two AZD1222 doses. Reports indicate that nearly half of spike-specific TCRs are directed at unmutated variant regions. Donors were largely white British and mainly female; clonal diversity was possibly underestimated. Baseline serostatus was positive in only a handful of AZD1222 recipients.

Material: peripheral blood, obtained on day 0 of AZD1222 vaccination. The clonotype originates from an adult in good health.

CDR3 residues: CASSGPSTGGYGYTF. In DNA, the CDR3 is TGTGCCAGCAGTGGGCCCTCGACAGGGGGCTATGGCTACACCTTC. The chain joins TRBV28 to TRBJ1-2; 9 nucleotides line up with TRBD1. Germline CDR1 reads MDHEN; CDR2 reads SYDVKM. Trimming took 5 bases from V and 4 from J; bases not matched to a gene: 8. This CDR3 is 15 amino acids long.